What follows is one T cell receptor beta chain and its context. This sample was included in a study of blood T cell repertoires in COVID-19. Study information: Researchers got acute and convalescent COVID-19 samples from the United States, Italy and Spain. In each case, the material was cDNA or gDNA derived from T cells, B-cell-depleted T cells, or PBMCs.

The CDR3 consists of 16 residues. Germline V lookup: CDR1 SGHNT, CDR2 YYREEE (reference sequence). Trimming removed 0 bases from V and 7 bases from J; junction bases left unmatched: 12. How the authors handled the data: Estimated nucleated cell counts came from reference gene primer amplification. This table comes from immunoSEQ multiplex PCR, and its TCRdb copy is limited to in-frame clones, with some not included. V, J and clone size derive from that table, while D and trimming were established from the DNA sequence. The data hold 250,000 to 350,000 clones, with around 86% observed a single time. Sequenced sample: peripheral blood. The rearrangement uses TRBV5-4 and TRBJ1-2, with TRBD1 matching 7 bases. The receptor was isolated from a woman in her 30s with active or convalescent COVID-19. The CDR3 DNA reads TGTGCCAGCAGCTTGGGTAGGGGACAGCGTCTCGGTGGCTACACCTTC. Translation: CASSLGRGQRLGGYTF.